The rows below give T cell receptor beta chains drawn from one sample of a study of T cell responses to AZD1222 COVID-19 vaccine. Assay: immunoSEQ multiplex PCR; the TCRdb copy retains only in-frame clones and omits some. Of about 56,000 clones in the sample, over 75% were seen once. The specimen comprised peripheral blood, sampled on day 0 of AZD1222 vaccination. These TCRs come from an adult in good health. Both conserved end residues are part of each CDR3. Each record gives: clone size, D gene, J gene, V gene, CDR3 DNA, CDR3 protein. D genes are given only for firm matches. Size is omitted from some rows. Given values are once, few, many or a class for expanded clones.

- TRBD1 TRBJ1-2 TRBV19 TGTGCCAGTAGTATGACCTACCGGGACAGGAACTATGGCTACACCTTC CASSMTYRDRNYGYTF
- TRBD1 TRBJ1-6 TRBV19 TGTGCCAGTAGTATGCGGCCGGGACAGCCCAATTCACCCCTCCACTTT CASSMRPGQPNSPLHF
few - TRBJ1-2 TRBV13 TGTGCCAGCAGCTTAGACCCGACGGTAGCTAACTATGGCTACACCTTC CASSLDPTVANYGYTF
few TRBD2 TRBJ2-1 TRBV9 TGTGCCAGCAGCTTTCCGGGACTAGACTACAATGAGCAGTTCTTC CASSFPGLDYNEQFF
few TRBD2 TRBJ2-5 TRBV5-6 TGTGCCAGCAGCTGGGGGAGGGACGAAACGACCCAGTACTTC CASSWGRDETTQYF
- - TRBJ2-7 TRBV5-1 TGCGCCAGCAGTCAGGGCAGTGGGACCTACGAGCAGTACTTC CASSQGSGTYEQYF
- - TRBJ2-3 TRBV7-8 TGTGCCAGCAGCTTAGCGAGGACACCCACAGATACGCAGTATTTT CASSLARTPTDTQYF
- TRBD2 TRBJ2-1 TRBV5-1 TGCGCCAGCAGCTTGACTAGCGGGGGTAACAATGAGCAGTTCTTC CASSLTSGGNNEQFF
- - TRBJ1-2 TRBV12-3/TRBV12-4 TGTGCCAGCAGTTTGGGGGGGATCCATGGCTACACCTTC CASSLGGIHGYTF
- - TRBJ2-7 TRBV19 TGTGCCAGTAGTATTTCGCAGGGCCCCGAGCAGTACTTC CASSISQGPEQYF
once - TRBJ2-5 TRBV6-5 TGTGCCAGCGCGGGGGCTTCAGAGACCCAGTACTTC CASAGASETQYF
- - TRBJ2-7 TRBV5-5 TGTGCCAGCAGCTTGACAGGGCTGGGAGAGCAGTACTTC CASSLTGLGEQYF
- TRBD1 TRBJ2-2 TRBV19 TGTGCCAGTAACACAGGGGGCGGCACCGGGGAGCTGTTTTTT CASNTGGGTGELFF
- - TRBJ2-1 TRBV6-5 TGTGCCAGCAGTTACAGGGTAGCCAGCCACAATGAGCAGTTCTTC CASSYRVASHNEQFF
- - TRBJ1-2 TRBV20-1 TGCAGTGCCGACGGGTATGGCTACACCTTC CSADGYGYTF
- - TRBJ1-2 TRBV29-1 TGCAGCGTTGATGTCGACAGCCTTAACTATGGCTACACCTTC CSVDVDSLNYGYTF
- - TRBJ1-1 TRBV7-2 TGTGCCAGCAGCTTAGAAGCTTTCTTT CASSLEAFF
- - TRBJ1-5 TRBV19 TGTGCCAGTAGTAGACACGTGACAGACTATAGCAATCAGCCCCAGCATTTT CASSRHVTDYSNQPQHF
once TRBD1 TRBJ1-2 TRBV19 TGTGCCAGTACTCCATTATACGGAGCAGGGGGACGAGGGGGCTACACCTTC CASTPLYGAGGRGGYTF
- - TRBJ2-5 TRBV5-6 TGTGCCAGCAGCTTTTGGGTCAAAGAGACCCAGTACTTC CASSFWVKETQYF
few TRBD2 TRBJ2-3 TRBV4-1 TGCGCCAGCAGCCAAGACGGACTAGCGGGGGCAGATACGCAGTATTTT CASSQDGLAGADTQYF
- TRBD1 TRBJ2-2 TRBV3-1/TRBV3-2 TGTGCCAGCAGTCGGGGACAGGGAATCAGCACCGGGGAGCTGTTTTTT CASSRGQGISTGELFF
- - TRBJ1-1 TRBV18 TGTGCCAGCTCACCGGGGGGAGGAGGGACTGAAGCTTTCTTT CASSPGGGGTEAFF
- - TRBJ2-5 TRBV27 TGTGCCAGCAGTTTATCGACAGAGTCCTTGGGGACCCAGTACTTC CASSLSTESLGTQYF
- TRBD1 TRBJ1-2 TRBV14 TGTGCCAGCAGCCAGGACCGGGGACAGGGGGGCTATGGCTACACCTTC CASSQDRGQGGYGYTF
- - TRBJ2-1 TRBV28 TGTGCCAGCAGTTTTAAGGTAGACGAGCAGTTCTTC CASSFKVDEQFF
- TRBD1 TRBJ2-7 TRBV7-9 TGTGCCAGCAGCCTCTCGACAGGGCTCAACGAGCAGTACTTC CASSLSTGLNEQYF
few - TRBJ2-7 TRBV28 TGTGCCAGCACCAGGGCCTACGAGCAGTACTTC CASTRAYEQYF
- TRBD1 TRBJ2-7 TRBV7-9 TGTGCCAGCAGCTCGTGGACAGGGGGCACTTACGAGCAGTACTTC CASSSWTGGTYEQYF
- TRBD2 TRBJ2-5 TRBV9 TGTGCCAGCAGCTCGGGACTAGCGGAAGAGACCCAGTACTTC CASSSGLAEETQYF
- - TRBJ1-6 TRBV7-2 TGTGCCAGCAGTTCTGGTTCGGGGGGAAGTTCACCCCTCCACTTT CASSSGSGGSSPLHF
- TRBD1 TRBJ1-2 TRBV6-1 TGTGCCAGCAGTGACCTAAGACAGGGAGACTATGGCTACACCTTC CASSDLRQGDYGYTF
- - TRBJ2-7 TRBV9 TGTGCCAGCAGCGTAACCGGGACTGGCTACGAGCAGTACTTC CASSVTGTGYEQYF
- - TRBJ1-5 TRBV24-1 TGTGCCACCAGTGGGGTGGGGGGTGATCAGCCCCAGCATTTT CATSGVGGDQPQHF
few - TRBJ2-3 TRBV11-3 TGTGCCAGCAGCTTAGGCTCGGATACGCAGTATTTT CASSLGSDTQYF
- - TRBJ2-5 TRBV6-6 TGTGCCAGCAGTCCGGGAATTTTGAGGGGCTCGGTCTGGGAGACCCAGTACTTC CASSPGILRGSVWETQYF
- - TRBJ1-2 TRBV4-1 TGCGCCAGCAGCTTAAACCCGGGGGGCGCATATGGCTACACCTTC CASSLNPGGAYGYTF
- - TRBJ2-7 TRBV2 TGTGCCAGCACCGAAGGAGGGGGACAGTACTTC CASTEGGGQYF
once TRBD1 TRBJ1-5 TRBV11-3 TGTGCCAGCAGCACTAGGGACGTACAGGGGGATCAGCCCCAGCATTTT CASSTRDVQGDQPQHF
few - TRBJ2-1 TRBV11-2 TGTGCCAGCAGCCCTACAGGGGAGGGTGAGCAGTTCTTC CASSPTGEGEQFF
- - TRBJ1-1 TRBV5-4 TGTGCCAGCAGCTTTACCGGGAGGACAACTGAAGCTTTCTTT CASSFTGRTTEAFF
- TRBD1 TRBJ1-5 TRBV6-5 TGTGCCAGCACTCCATCAGGGGGTCAGCCCCAGCATTTT CASTPSGGQPQHF
- - TRBJ2-5 TRBV7-9 TGTGCCAGCAGCTTAGATCTTGGTATAGAGACCCAGTACTTC CASSLDLGIETQYF
- - TRBJ1-6 TRBV6-1 TGTGCCAGCAGTGAAGCGCCTCCACGAGCCACCAATTCACCCCTCCACTTT CASSEAPPRATNSPLHF
- - TRBJ1-1 TRBV4-2 TGTGCCAGCAGCCAAATCCCGGGCAACACTGAAGCTTTCTTT CASSQIPGNTEAFF
- TRBD1 TRBJ2-6 TRBV29-1 TGCAGCGCGCGGACAGGGGGAACTGGGGCCAACGTCCTGACTTTC CSARTGGTGANVLTF
- - TRBJ1-2 TRBV10-3 TGTGCCATCAGTGGGCCTCACGGAGGCTACACCTTC CAISGPHGGYTF
- TRBD1 TRBJ2-5 TRBV3-1/TRBV3-2 TGTGCCAGCAGCTCTCCAAGGGACAGGGGCCCCGAAGAGACCCAGTACTTC CASSSPRDRGPEETQYF
- TRBD1 TRBJ1-4 TRBV27 TGTGCCAGCAGTAACAGGGGGAGAACTAATGAAAAACTGTTTTTT CASSNRGRTNEKLFF
- TRBD1 TRBJ1-2 TRBV27 TGTGCCAGCAGTTTTGGACAGGGGACGGGTGGCTACACCTTC CASSFGQGTGGYTF